This T cell receptor beta chain comes out of a study of immune characteristics of hereditary and idiopathic chronic pancreatitis. At the level of the whole study: The study examined local immune cells and TCRbeta repertoires in the pancreas in hereditary and idiopathic chronic pancreatitis, using control pancreases from organ donors for comparison. The gDNA-based approach was selected because the approach required minimal in vitro experimental manipulation of T cells infiltrating the pancreas. In total, 5 control pancreases, about seven hereditary chronic pancreatitis pancreases and about six idiopathic chronic pancreatitis pancreases underwent TCRbeta sequencing.

The library was generated by the immunoSEQ multiplex PCR assay. The TCRbeta CDR3 region and neighboring sequences were amplified from pancreatic genomic DNA and then sequenced. In the authors' own workflow: Repertoire diversity was measured as a mean normalized Shannon-Wiener index, alongside productive clonality and productive rearrangement counts. The nonparametric Mann-Whitney U test was used to compare repertoire metrics between controls and chronic pancreatitis. Shared clonotypes were defined as CDR3beta sequences with identical amino acid composition and length across subjects. TCRdb limited this immuneACCESS table to in-frame rearrangements with V and J called. A share of clones is missing; checked studies link under half to unresolved V genes, and the rest is unexplained. V, J and clone size reflect that table, while D and trimming were determined from the DNA. A total of 8,500 to 9,500 clones appear in this sample, about 85% of them only once. 14% of the sample is in the top ten clones.

What the authors observed across the whole study: Differences in Vbeta-Jbeta gene family usage, including TRBV10, TRBV19, TRBV23 and TRBV5, were found between hereditary and idiopathic chronic pancreatitis. Because patient tissue could be obtained only at the time of TPIAT, differences in disease duration may have affected the immune findings. The study did not include chronic pancreatitis caused by alcohol use. Among 10 to 15 chronic pancreatitis patients, the number of productive TCR rearrangements showed a positive correlation with disease severity scores. Compared with controls, TCRbeta repertoire diversity was significantly higher and clonality was lower in both chronic pancreatitis groups.

Relative to germline, V is missing 3 bases and J is missing 2 bases, with 3 bases of the junction outside any gene match. From a lookup of the germline V gene, CDR1 and CDR2 are KGHSH and LQKENI. Reading from cysteine to phenylalanine, the CDR3 counts 14 amino acids. Left in the record is the CDR3 DNA by itself, 42 bases read in frame from the first base. As regards this clone: The antigen it binds to is not known. No base qualities exist here, and no much larger clone lies one base off it.

Chronic pancreatitis pancreas tissue was obtained from patients undergoing total pancreatectomy with islet autotransplantation (TPIAT). Included chronic pancreatitis patients had no known history of diabetes. Genomic DNA was extracted directly from bulk pancreas tissue, without T cell sorting, for TCRbeta sequencing. No particular cause of disease was identified in the patients with idiopathic chronic pancreatitis. Pancreas tissues were collected consecutively from patients and organ donors at two US centers. The clonotype was recovered from a human donor with chronic pancreatitis. The rearrangement combines TRBV18 with TRBJ2-7, with 8 bases matching TRBD1. Sequences were obtained from pancreas tissue with idiopathic chronic pancreatitis. The cell subset or site label of this sample denotes: chronic pancreatitis without an identified cause. The CDR3 protein sequence reads: CASSPGTGTYEQYF. At the DNA level, the sequence is TGTGCCAGCTCACCGGGGACAGGCACCTACGAGCAGTACTTC.